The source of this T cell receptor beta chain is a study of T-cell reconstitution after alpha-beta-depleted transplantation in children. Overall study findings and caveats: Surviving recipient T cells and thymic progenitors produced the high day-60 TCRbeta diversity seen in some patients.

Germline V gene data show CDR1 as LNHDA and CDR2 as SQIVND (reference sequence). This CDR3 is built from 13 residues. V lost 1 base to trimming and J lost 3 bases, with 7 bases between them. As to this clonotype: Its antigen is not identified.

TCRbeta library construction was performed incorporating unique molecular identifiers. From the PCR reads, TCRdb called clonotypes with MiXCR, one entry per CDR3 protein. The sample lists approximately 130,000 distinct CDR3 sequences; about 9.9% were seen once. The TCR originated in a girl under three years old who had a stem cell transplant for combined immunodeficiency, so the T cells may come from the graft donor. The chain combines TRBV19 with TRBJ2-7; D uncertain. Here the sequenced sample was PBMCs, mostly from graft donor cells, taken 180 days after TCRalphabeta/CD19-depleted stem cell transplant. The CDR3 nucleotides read TGTGCCAGTAGTATAGCGGCAGGCTACGAGCAGTACTTC. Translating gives CASSIAAGYEQYF. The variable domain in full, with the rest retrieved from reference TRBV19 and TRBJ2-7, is DGGITQSPKYLFRKEGQNVTLSCEQNLNHDAMYWYRQDPGQGLRLIYYSQIVNDFQKGDIAEGYSVSREKKESFPLTVTSAQKNPTAFYLCASSIAAGYEQYFGPGTRLTVT.